This is a list of T cell receptor beta chains from one sample in a study of T cells after somatic rescue of genetic block. Produced via immunoSEQ multiplex PCR; TCRdb's table is partial and in-frame only. The table includes about 72,000 clones, approximately 91% detected once. The sequenced sample consisted of peripheral blood mononuclear cells (PBMCs). The receptors here all came from a man aged 30 to 45. CDR3s include the opening cysteine and the closing phenylalanine or tryptophan. The D gene is left open where the match is weak. Expanded clones get a size class; other rows say once, few or many, or leave the size out.

d_gene	v_gene	j_gene	abundance	CDR3nt	CDR3aa
TRBD1	TRBV5-1	TRBJ1-2	NA	TGCGCCAGCAGCTTGTACCAAGGACAGGATGGCTACACCTTC	CASSLYQGQDGYTF
NA	TRBV21-1	TRBJ2-2	NA	TGTGCCAGCAGCCCGGACAGGGCAAACCAGAACACCGGGGAGCTGTTTTTT	CASSPDRANQNTGELFF
TRBD1	TRBV7-2	TRBJ2-5	NA	TGTGCCAGCACCCGGGACAGGGGGGAGACCCAGTACTTC	CASTRDRGETQYF
NA	TRBV6-1	TRBJ1-3	NA	TGTGCCAGCAGGGTTACAGGAGACTCTGGAAACACCATATATTTT	CASRVTGDSGNTIYF
TRBD2	TRBV11-2	TRBJ2-1	NA	TGTGCCAGCAGCTTAGGTATCCCCCGGCGGGGGGTACCCTACAATGAGCAGTTCTTC	CASSLGIPRRGVPYNEQFF
NA	TRBV29-1	TRBJ2-3	NA	TGCAGCTCTCAGGACAGAGCCACAGATACGCAGTATTTT	CSSQDRATDTQYF
NA	TRBV5-4	TRBJ1-2	NA	TGTGCCAGCAGCTTGGTGGATAACTATGGCTACACCTTC	CASSLVDNYGYTF
NA	TRBV5-6	TRBJ2-7	NA	TGTGCCAGCAGCGTTGGGACTTCCTACGAGCAGTACTTC	CASSVGTSYEQYF
NA	TRBV5-6	TRBJ1-1	NA	TGTGCCAGCAGCTTGTACAACAGGATGAACACTGAAGCTTTCTTT	CASSLYNRMNTEAFF
NA	TRBV5-1	TRBJ1-3	NA	TGCGCCAGCAGCTTGTCCCCACAAACTGGAAACACCATATATTTT	CASSLSPQTGNTIYF
TRBD2	TRBV6-1	TRBJ2-7	NA	TGTGCCAGCAGTGTGGGGGGGAGCTCCTACGAGCAGTACTTC	CASSVGGSSYEQYF
NA	TRBV11-2	TRBJ1-2	NA	TGTGCCAGCAGCCCTCAGGGGCAGGGCTCTGGCTACACCTTC	CASSPQGQGSGYTF
NA	TRBV30	TRBJ1-4	NA	TGTGCCTGGAGTGTAGGGATACAGGGTAATGAAAAACTGTTTTTT	CAWSVGIQGNEKLFF
NA	TRBV11-2	TRBJ2-7	NA	TGTGCCAGCAGCTTCGGCCTATCCTACGAGCAGTACTTC	CASSFGLSYEQYF
TRBD1	TRBV27	TRBJ2-5	NA	TGTGCCAGCAGTTTATCTACGACAGGGGGCCGGGAGACCCAGTACTTC	CASSLSTTGGRETQYF
TRBD2	TRBV30	TRBJ2-1	NA	TGTGCCTGGAAAACTAGCGGGGGCTACAATGAGCAGTTCTTC	CAWKTSGGYNEQFF
NA	TRBV11-2	TRBJ2-7	NA	TGTGCCAGCAGCTTAGGGGGGTTCTCCTACGAGCAGTACTTC	CASSLGGFSYEQYF
NA	TRBV6-1	TRBJ1-1	NA	TGTGCCAGCAGCGCCCCTCCAGGGATCGGCACTGAAGCTTTCTTT	CASSAPPGIGTEAFF
NA	TRBV18	TRBJ1-3	NA	TGTGCCAGCTCACCAACCGGACAAAGGCCTGGAAACACCATATATTTT	CASSPTGQRPGNTIYF
NA	TRBV14	TRBJ1-4	NA	TGTGCCAGCAGCCTATCCGGGACTAATGAAAAACTGTTTTTT	CASSLSGTNEKLFF
NA	TRBV27	TRBJ1-5	NA	TGTGCCAGCAGTCCGCAAAGACAGTACAATCAGCCCCAGCATTTT	CASSPQRQYNQPQHF
NA	TRBV5-1	TRBJ2-1	once	TGCGCCAGCAGCTTAACAGACCCTAGGGACAATGAGCAGTTCTTC	CASSLTDPRDNEQFF
NA	TRBV2	TRBJ2-3	NA	TGTGCCAGCATCCCGGGCCGCACAGATACGCAGTATTTT	CASIPGRTDTQYF
TRBD2	TRBV5-1	TRBJ2-3	NA	TGCGCCAGCAGCCCCTCGACTAGCGGCACAGATACGCAGTATTTT	CASSPSTSGTDTQYF
TRBD2	TRBV5-1	TRBJ2-3	once	TGCGCCAGCAGCTTGGAGATTGGCGGGGGGGCCCCAGATACGCAGTATTTT	CASSLEIGGGAPDTQYF
TRBD1	TRBV28	TRBJ1-5	NA	TGTGCCAGCACCCCCCGGACAGGCTATAGCAATCAGCCCCAGCATTTT	CASTPRTGYSNQPQHF
NA	TRBV7-9	TRBJ2-7	NA	TGTGCCAGCAGCTTAGGGCAGATCCGCGAGCAGTACTTC	CASSLGQIREQYF
TRBD2	TRBV19	TRBJ2-7	NA	TGTGCCAGTAGTATTGCGAGCGGGAGTTACGAGCAGTACTTC	CASSIASGSYEQYF
TRBD2	TRBV5-1	TRBJ2-2	NA	TGCGCCAGCAGCTGGACTAGCGGGAACACCGGGGAGCTGTTTTTT	CASSWTSGNTGELFF
NA	TRBV5-6	TRBJ2-2	NA	TGTGCCAGCACTAGGGATGCCGGGGAGCTGTTTTTT	CASTRDAGELFF
NA	TRBV5-1	TRBJ2-2	NA	TGCGCCAGCAGCCTTAGCGCAGGGAACACCGGGGAGCTGTTTTTT	CASSLSAGNTGELFF
TRBD1	TRBV6-1	TRBJ2-5	NA	TGTGCCAGCAGTGGAGGAAGGGACAGGGTCCGCGAGACCCAGTACTTC	CASSGGRDRVRETQYF
NA	TRBV11-2	TRBJ2-7	few	TGTGCCAGCAGCTTCGATTATTCACAGGGTGGCCACGAGCAGTACTTC	CASSFDYSQGGHEQYF
NA	TRBV18	TRBJ1-6	NA	TGTGCCAGCTCATTGACCCCAGGGAATAGGTATAATTCACCCCTCCACTTT	CASSLTPGNRYNSPLHF
NA	TRBV28	TRBJ2-5	NA	TGTGCCAGCAGTTTCGACAGGAACCAAGAGACCCAGTACTTC	CASSFDRNQETQYF
NA	TRBV10-2	TRBJ2-7	NA	TGCGCCACCCGGACAGCTAGAAACGAGCAGTACTTC	CATRTARNEQYF
NA	TRBV2	TRBJ2-7	once	TGTGCCAGCAGTGGGGTGCTTGGGTCAGGCGAGCAGTACTTC	CASSGVLGSGEQYF
NA	TRBV18	TRBJ2-7	once	TGTGCCAGCTCCCCACCCGGACCGGGCGGATACGAGCAGTACTTC	CASSPPGPGGYEQYF
TRBD1	TRBV7-9	TRBJ2-3	few	TGTGCCAGCAGCTGGGACAGGGAGGTCACAGATACGCAGTATTTT	CASSWDREVTDTQYF
NA	TRBV14	TRBJ2-7	NA	TGTGCCAGCAGCCAGTCTCTGGCGAACCTTCCCTACGAGCAGTACTTC	CASSQSLANLPYEQYF
TRBD2	TRBV27	TRBJ2-5	NA	TGTGCCAGCAGTTTATCGGGCGGGGGGGATGAGACCCAGTACTTC	CASSLSGGGDETQYF
TRBD2	TRBV7-9	TRBJ2-7	NA	TGTGCCAGCAGTGCTGTAGCGGGATTCCACGAGCAGTACTTC	CASSAVAGFHEQYF
NA	TRBV10-3	TRBJ2-1	once	TGTGCCATCAGTGAAGGGGAGACCTACAATGAGCAGTTCTTC	CAISEGETYNEQFF